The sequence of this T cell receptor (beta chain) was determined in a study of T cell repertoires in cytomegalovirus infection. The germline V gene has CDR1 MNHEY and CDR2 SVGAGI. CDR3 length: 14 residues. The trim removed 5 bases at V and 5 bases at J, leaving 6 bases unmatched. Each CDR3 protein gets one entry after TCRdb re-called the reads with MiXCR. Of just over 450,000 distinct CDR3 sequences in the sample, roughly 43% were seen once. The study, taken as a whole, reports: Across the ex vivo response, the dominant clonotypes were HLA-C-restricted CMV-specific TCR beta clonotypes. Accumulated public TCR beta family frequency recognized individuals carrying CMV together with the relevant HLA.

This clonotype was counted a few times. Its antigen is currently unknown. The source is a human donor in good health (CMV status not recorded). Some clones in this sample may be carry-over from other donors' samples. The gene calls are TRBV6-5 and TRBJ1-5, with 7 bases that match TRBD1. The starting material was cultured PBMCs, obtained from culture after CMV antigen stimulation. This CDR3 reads CASSKGTAHQPQHF. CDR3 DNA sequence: TGTGCCAGCAGTAAGGGGACAGCCCATCAGCCCCAGCATTTT.